This paragraph covers one T cell receptor beta chain sequence. Its antigen is unknown. A junction end diverges from the germline sequence, so it may reflect a read error. This entry belongs to a study of T cell repertoires in cytomegalovirus infection. Findings and limits, study-wide: Identification of carriers of CMV plus the relevant HLA was achieved through cumulative public TCR beta family frequency.

TCRdb ran MiXCR on the reads and lists one entry per CDR3 protein. The table shows around 540,000 distinct CDR3 sequences, with roughly 34% occurring only once. Germline values: CDR1 MNHNS, CDR2 SASEGT. The CDR3 loop spans 13 amino acids. Sequenced material: cultured PBMCs, taken from culture after CMV antigen stimulation. The V gene is TRBV6-1, the J gene TRBJ1-2; 7 bases map to TRBD1. The receptor was isolated from a human donor in good health (CMV status not recorded). Some clones in this sample may be carry-over from other donors' samples. In DNA, the CDR3 is TGTGCCAGCAGTGAAACGACAGGGTGGCGATTGACTTTC. Translation gives CASSETTGWRLTF.